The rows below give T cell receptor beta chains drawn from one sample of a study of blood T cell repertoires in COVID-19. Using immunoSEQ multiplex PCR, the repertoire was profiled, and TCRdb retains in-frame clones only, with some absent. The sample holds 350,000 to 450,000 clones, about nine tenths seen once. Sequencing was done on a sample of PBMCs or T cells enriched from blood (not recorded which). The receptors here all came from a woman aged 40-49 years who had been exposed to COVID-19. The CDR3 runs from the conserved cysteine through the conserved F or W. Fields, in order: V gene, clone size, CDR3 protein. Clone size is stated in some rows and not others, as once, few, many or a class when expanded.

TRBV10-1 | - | CASSDTARGLGNNEQFF
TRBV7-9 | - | CASSLGQNSNQPQHF
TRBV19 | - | CASSNPGLADPYEQYF
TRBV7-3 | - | CASSESGGPYYEQYF
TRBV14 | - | CASSQEYGQAEAFF
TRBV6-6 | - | CASSQNEALHF
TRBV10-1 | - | CASSEMTEAEAFF
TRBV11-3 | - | CASSFDQDKNTEAFF
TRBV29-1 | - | CSVKFGTGRFEQYF
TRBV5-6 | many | CASSFWGGEQFF
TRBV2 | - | CASSDSPVNTEAFF
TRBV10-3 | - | CAISEGGTRRLMGDEQFF
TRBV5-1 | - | CASSLGGRDTEAFF
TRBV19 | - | CASSIDLGQGTDTQYF
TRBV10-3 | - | CAISEGTGHRTEAFF
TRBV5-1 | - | CASSFDSSSYNEQFF
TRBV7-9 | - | CASSRGGVGSPLHF
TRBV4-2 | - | CASSQDSPVASTDTQYF
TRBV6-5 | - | CASGAGQGPLHF
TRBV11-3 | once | CASSLLSSSVGEQYF
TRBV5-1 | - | CASREDIPSTDTQYF
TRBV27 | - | CASSLFQGWGEKLFF
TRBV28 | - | CASSSTGEKLFF
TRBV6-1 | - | CASSERGLGTAYGYTF
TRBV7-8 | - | CASSLDTGYGYTF
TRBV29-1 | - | CSVRTSSYNEQFF